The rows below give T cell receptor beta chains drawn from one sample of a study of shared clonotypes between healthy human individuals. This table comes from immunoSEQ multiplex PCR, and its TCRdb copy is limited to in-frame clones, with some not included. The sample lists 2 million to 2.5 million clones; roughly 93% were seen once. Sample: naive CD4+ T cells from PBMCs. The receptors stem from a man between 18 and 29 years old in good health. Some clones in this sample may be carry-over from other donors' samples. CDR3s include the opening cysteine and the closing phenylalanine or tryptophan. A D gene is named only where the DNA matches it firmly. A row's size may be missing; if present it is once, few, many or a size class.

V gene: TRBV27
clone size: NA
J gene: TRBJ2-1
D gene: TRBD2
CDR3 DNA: TGTGCCAGCAACCACCCGGGACTAGCTTACAATGAGCAGTTCTTC
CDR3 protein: CASNHPGLAYNEQFF

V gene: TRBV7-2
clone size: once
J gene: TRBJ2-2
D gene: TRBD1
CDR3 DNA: TGTGCCAGCAGCACAACGACAGGGGGGTACACCGGGGAGCTGTTTTTT
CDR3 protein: CASSTTTGGYTGELFF

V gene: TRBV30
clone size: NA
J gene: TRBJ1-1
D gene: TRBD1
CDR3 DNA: TGTGCCTGGAGTGACGAGACAGGGGGCTTTGAAGCTTTCTTT
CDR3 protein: CAWSDETGGFEAFF

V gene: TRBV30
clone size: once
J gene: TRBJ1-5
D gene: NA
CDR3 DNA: TGTGCCTGGAGTCACTGGGCCGCCGAAGCGGACTATAGCAATCAGCCCCAGCATTTT
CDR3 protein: CAWSHWAAEADYSNQPQHF

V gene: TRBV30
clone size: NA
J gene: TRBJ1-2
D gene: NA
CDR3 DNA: TGTGCCTGGAGTACAGACAGATTATATGGCTACACCTTC
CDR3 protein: CAWSTDRLYGYTF

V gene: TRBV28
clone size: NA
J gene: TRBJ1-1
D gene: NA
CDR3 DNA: TGTGCCAGCAGTTTAAGACCTACAGGGGAAGCTTTCTTT
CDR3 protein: CASSLRPTGEAFF

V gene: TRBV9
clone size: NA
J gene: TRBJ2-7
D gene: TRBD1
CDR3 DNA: TGTGCCAGCAGCGCCTACGGGACAGGGACCTACGAGCAGTACTTC
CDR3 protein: CASSAYGTGTYEQYF

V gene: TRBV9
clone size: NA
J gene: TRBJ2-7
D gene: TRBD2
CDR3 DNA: TGTGCCAGCAGCGTTCATAGCGGGAGCCTCGCGTCCTACGAGCAGTACTTC
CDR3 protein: CASSVHSGSLASYEQYF

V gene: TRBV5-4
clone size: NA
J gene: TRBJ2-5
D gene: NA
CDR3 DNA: TGTGCCAGCAGCCGTCACCAGGGAGAGACCCAGTACTTC
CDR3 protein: CASSRHQGETQYF

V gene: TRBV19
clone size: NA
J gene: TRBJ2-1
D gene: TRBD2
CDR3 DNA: TGTGCCAGTAGTATTTGGGGGGAGGGCCGCCATGAGCAGTTCTTC
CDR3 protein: CASSIWGEGRHEQFF

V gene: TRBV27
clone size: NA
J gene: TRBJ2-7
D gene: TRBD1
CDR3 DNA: TGTGCCAGCAGTTTCCAAGGACAGGGGTGGGCCTACGAGCAGTACTTC
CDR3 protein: CASSFQGQGWAYEQYF

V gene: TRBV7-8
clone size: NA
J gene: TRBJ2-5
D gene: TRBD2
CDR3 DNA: TGTGCCAGCAGCCCGGGACTACCGACGAGGGCGTGGGAGACCCAGTACTTC
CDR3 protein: CASSPGLPTRAWETQYF

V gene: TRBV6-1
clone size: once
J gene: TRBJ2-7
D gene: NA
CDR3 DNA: TGTGCCAGCAGTGAAGCGGTCTTGACCTACGAGCAGTACTTC
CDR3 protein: CASSEAVLTYEQYF

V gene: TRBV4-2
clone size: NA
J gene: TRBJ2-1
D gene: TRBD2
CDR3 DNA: TGTGCCAGCAGCCAAGAACTAGCGGGATTTAATGAGCAGTTCTTC
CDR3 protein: CASSQELAGFNEQFF

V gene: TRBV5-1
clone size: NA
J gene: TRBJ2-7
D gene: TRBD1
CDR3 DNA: TGCGCCAGCAGCCAAATAGGGAGACAGGGGATCTCCGAGCAGTACTTC
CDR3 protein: CASSQIGRQGISEQYF

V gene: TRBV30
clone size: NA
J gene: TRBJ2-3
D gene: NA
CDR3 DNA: TGTGCCTGGGGGGTAGGGGGGACAGATACGCAGTATTTT
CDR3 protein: CAWGVGGTDTQYF

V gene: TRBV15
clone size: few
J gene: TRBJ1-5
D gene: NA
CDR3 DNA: TGTGCCACCAGCAGGAACACGGGCAATCAGCCCCAGCATTTT
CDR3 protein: CATSRNTGNQPQHF

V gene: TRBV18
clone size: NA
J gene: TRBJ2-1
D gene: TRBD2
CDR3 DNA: TGTGCCAGCTCACCTGGCGGGACTAGCGGGTACAATGAGCAGTTCTTC
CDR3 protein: CASSPGGTSGYNEQFF

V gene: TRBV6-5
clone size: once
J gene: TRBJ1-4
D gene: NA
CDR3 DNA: TGTGCCAGCAGTTACTCAGTTAATGAAAAACTGTTTTTT
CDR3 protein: CASSYSVNEKLFF

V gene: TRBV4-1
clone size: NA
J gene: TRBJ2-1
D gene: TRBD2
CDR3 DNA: TGCGCCAGCAGCCAAGGGTGGCGGGAGACCCATGAGCAGTTCTTC
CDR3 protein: CASSQGWRETHEQFF

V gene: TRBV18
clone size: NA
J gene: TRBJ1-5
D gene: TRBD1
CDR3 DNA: TGTGCCAGCTCACCCGGGACAGGGGCGGGTCAGCCCCAGCATTTT
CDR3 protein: CASSPGTGAGQPQHF

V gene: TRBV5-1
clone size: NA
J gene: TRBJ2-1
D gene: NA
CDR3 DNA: TGCGCCAGCAGCTTGGCGGGAAACTCCTACAATGGGCAGTTCTTC
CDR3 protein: CASSLAGNSYNGQFF

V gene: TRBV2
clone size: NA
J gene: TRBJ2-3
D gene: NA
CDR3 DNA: TGTGCCAGCACCCGTGAGGCCGGGAGCACAGATACGCAGTATTTT
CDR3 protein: CASTREAGSTDTQYF

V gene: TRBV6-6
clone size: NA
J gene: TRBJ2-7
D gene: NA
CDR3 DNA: TGTGCCAGCAGTTCTGCCTACGAGCAGTACTTC
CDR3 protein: CASSSAYEQYF

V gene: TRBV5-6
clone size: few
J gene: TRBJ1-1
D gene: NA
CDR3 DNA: TGTGCCAGCAGCTTGGGTGGAAGGGGAGAAGGGACTGAAGCTTTCTTT
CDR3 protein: CASSLGGRGEGTEAFF

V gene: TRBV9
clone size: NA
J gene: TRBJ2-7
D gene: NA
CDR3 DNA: TGTGCCAGCAGCGTAACGGGCAGCTCCTACGAGCAGTACTTC
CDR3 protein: CASSVTGSSYEQYF

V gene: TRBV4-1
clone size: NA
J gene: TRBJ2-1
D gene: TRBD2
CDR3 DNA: TGCGCCAGCAGCCCTTCCACTCTCCGGGACTACCCTTACAATGAGCAGTTCTTC
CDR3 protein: CASSPSTLRDYPYNEQFF

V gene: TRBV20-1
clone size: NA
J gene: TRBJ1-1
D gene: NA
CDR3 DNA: TGCAGGGACCCTTTGAACACTGAAGCTTTCTTT
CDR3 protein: CRDPLNTEAFF

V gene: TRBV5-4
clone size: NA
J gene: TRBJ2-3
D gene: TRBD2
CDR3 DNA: TGTGCCAGCAGCGAGCGGGAGGGTGGCGCAGATACGCAGTATTTT
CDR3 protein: CASSEREGGADTQYF

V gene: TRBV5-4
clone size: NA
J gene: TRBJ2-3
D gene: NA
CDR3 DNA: TGTGCCAGCAGCCCGGTGGGGCAACGCACAGATACGCAGTATTTT
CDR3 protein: CASSPVGQRTDTQYF

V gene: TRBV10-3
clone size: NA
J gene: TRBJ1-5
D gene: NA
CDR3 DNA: TGTGCCATCAGTGAGGGAGGGTTTAACCCCAATCAGCCCCAGCATTTT
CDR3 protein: CAISEGGFNPNQPQHF

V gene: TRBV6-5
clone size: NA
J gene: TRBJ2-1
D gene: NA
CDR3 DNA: TGTGCCAGCAGTTACTCGCGAGGGGATGAGCAGTTCTTC
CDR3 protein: CASSYSRGDEQFF

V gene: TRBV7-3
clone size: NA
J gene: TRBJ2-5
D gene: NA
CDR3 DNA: TGTGCCAGCAGCTTATTAGGGTCGGGAGAGACCCAGTACTTC
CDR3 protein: CASSLLGSGETQYF

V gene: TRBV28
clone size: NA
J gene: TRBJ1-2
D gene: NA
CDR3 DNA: TGTGCCAGCAGCCCCGGGTCAGTAAACTATGGCTACACCTTC
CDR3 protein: CASSPGSVNYGYTF

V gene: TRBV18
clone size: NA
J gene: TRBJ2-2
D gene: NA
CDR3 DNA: TGTGCCAGCTCACCACCCGGCAGGGGCTACACCGGGGAGCTGTTTTTT
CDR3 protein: CASSPPGRGYTGELFF

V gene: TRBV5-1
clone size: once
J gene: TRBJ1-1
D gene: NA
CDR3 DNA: TGCGCCAGCAGCTTGATCGGCCATTCGAACACTGAAGCTTTCTTT
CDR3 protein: CASSLIGHSNTEAFF

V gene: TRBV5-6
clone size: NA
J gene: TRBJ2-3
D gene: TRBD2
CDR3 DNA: TGTGCCAGCAGCTTGGTCAGGCTAGCGGGAGGAAGAATGAAGCAGTATTTT
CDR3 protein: CASSLVRLAGGRMKQYF

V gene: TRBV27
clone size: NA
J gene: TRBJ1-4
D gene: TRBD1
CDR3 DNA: TGTGCCAGCAGCCAACCGGGACAGGGGGGAGAAAAACTGTTTTTT
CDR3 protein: CASSQPGQGGEKLFF

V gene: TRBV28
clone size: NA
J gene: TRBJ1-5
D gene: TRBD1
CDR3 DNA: TGTGCCAGCAGGGCGGACAGGGTCAATCAGCCCCAGCATTTT
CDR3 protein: CASRADRVNQPQHF

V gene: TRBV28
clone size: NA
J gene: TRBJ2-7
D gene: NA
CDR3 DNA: TGTGCCAGCAGCTTAGGCCGCAGGACTAACAGCGAGCAGTACTTC
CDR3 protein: CASSLGRRTNSEQYF

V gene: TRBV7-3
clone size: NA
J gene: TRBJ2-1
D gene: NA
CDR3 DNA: TGTGCCAGCTCCACTTACAGAAAGAATGAGCAGTTCTTC
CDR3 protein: CASSTYRKNEQFF

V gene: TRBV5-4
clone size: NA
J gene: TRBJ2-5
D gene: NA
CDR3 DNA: TGTGCCAGCAGCTTCAACCAAGAGACCCAGTACTTC
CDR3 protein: CASSFNQETQYF

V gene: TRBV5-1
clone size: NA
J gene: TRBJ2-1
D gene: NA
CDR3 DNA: TGCGCCAGCCTTCGGGACTCGCAGGGGAATGAGCAGTTCTTC
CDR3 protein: CASLRDSQGNEQFF

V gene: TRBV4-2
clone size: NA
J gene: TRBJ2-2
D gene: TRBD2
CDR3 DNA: TGTGCCAGCAGCCCTGAAGGTACTAGCGGGTACACCGGGGAGCTGTTTTTT
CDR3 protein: CASSPEGTSGYTGELFF

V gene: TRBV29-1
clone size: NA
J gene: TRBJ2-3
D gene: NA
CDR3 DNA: TGCAGCGCCGGAGGCGTCCTCAATAAACCCACAGATACGCAGTATTTT
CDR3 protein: CSAGGVLNKPTDTQYF

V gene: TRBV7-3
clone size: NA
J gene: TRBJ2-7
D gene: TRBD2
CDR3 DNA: TGTGCCAGCAGCTTAGGAAGCGGGAGAATCTACGAGCAGTACTTC
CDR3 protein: CASSLGSGRIYEQYF

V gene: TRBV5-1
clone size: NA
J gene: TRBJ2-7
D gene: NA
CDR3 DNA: TGCGCCAGCAGCCTTTGGGTCTCCTACGAGCAGTACTTC
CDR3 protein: CASSLWVSYEQYF

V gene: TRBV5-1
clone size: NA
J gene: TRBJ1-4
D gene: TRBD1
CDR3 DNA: TGCGCCAGCAGCCCGGGACAGAATGAAAAACTGTTTTTT
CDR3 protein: CASSPGQNEKLFF

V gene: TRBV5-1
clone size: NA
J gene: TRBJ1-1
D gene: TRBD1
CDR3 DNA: TGCGCCAGCAGCTCCACGACAGGGGGAGGTACTGAAGCTTTCTTT
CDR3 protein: CASSSTTGGGTEAFF

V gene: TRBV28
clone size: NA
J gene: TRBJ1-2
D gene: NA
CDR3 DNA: TGTGCCAGCAGACCCGACGGCTATGGCTACACCTTC
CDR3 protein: CASRPDGYGYTF

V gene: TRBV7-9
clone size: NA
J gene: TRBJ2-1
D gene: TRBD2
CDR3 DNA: TGTGCCAGCACCAATACGGGCGGGAGGGCACTCTTC
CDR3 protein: CASTNTGGRALF

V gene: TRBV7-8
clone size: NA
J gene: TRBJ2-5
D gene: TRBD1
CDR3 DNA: TGTGCCAGCAGCACGGGGACAGCACAAGAGACCCAGTACTTC
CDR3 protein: CASSTGTAQETQYF

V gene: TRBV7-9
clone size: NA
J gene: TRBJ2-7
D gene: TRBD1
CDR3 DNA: TGTGCCAGCAGCCTACAGGGGTACGAGCAGTACTTC
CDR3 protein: CASSLQGYEQYF

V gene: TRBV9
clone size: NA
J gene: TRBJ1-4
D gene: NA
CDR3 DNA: TGTGCCAGCAGTAAAGGACCAGCAACTAATGAAAAACTGTTTTTT
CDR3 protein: CASSKGPATNEKLFF

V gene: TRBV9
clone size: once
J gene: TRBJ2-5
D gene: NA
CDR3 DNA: TGTGCCAGCAGCGTATCCCACAGGTATCAAGAGACCCAGTACTTC
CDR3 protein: CASSVSHRYQETQYF

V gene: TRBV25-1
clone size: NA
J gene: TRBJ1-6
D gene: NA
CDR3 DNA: TGTGCCAGCAGTGAATTTCTATCCTATAATTCACCCCTCCACTTT
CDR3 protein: CASSEFLSYNSPLHF

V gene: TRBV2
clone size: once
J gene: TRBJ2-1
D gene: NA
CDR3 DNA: TGTGCCAGCAGTGTGTCGATCTACAATGAGCAGTTCTTC
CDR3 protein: CASSVSIYNEQFF

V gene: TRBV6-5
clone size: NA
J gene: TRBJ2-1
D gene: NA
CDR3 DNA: TGTGCCAGCAGCTCTGGGGGGTTGGGGATAAATGAGCAGTTCTTC
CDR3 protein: CASSSGGLGINEQFF

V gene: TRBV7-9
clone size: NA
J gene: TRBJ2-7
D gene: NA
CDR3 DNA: TGTGCCAGCAGCCCCCCACGGGGCAAGGCGGCCCACGAGCAGTACTTC
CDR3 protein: CASSPPRGKAAHEQYF

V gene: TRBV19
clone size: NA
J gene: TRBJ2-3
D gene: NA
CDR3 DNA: TGTGCCAGTAGCCAGGACTACTCTACGCAGTATTTT
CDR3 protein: CASSQDYSTQYF